This record concerns one TCR beta chain sequence. The sample comes from a study of blood T cell repertoires in COVID-19. Across the whole study: From T cells, B-cell-depleted T cells, or PBMCs came the material, which was cDNA or gDNA.

Per germline, CDR1 MNHEY and CDR2 SVGAGI. The CDR3 is made up of 12 amino acids. The germline V and J ends were trimmed by 8 bases and 3 bases, with 10 bases remaining between them. In the authors' methods: Amplifying reference gene primers gave estimates of nucleated cell counts. Produced via immunoSEQ multiplex PCR; TCRdb's table is partial and in-frame only. For V, J and clone size, that table is used; D and trimming come from the DNA. The data contain fewer than 200,000 clones, roughly 87% of them singletons. The receptor comes from a human donor with acute COVID-19. The donor label of this sample is uncertain. V is TRBV6-5 and J is TRBJ1-1; D ambiguous. Specimen: PBMCs or T cells enriched from blood (not recorded which). Written as DNA, the CDR3 is TGTGCCAGCCGGAGGCGCGACACTGAAGCTTTCTTT. Translated: CASRRRDTEAFF.